These 22 T cell receptor beta chains were sequenced from one sample in a study of shared clonotypes between healthy human individuals. As defined, naive CD8 cells were CD45RO-negative and positively selected for CCR7, with terminally differentiated effector memory CD45RA+ cells excluded. Assay: immunoSEQ multiplex PCR; the TCRdb copy retains only in-frame clones and omits some. Altogether hundreds of thousands of clones are present, approximately 95% being singletons, with the ten largest covering around 0.11%. Sequencing was done on a sample of naive CD8+ T cells sorted from blood. The source is a woman aged 25 to 39 in good health.

The V and J genes are TRBV9 and TRBJ2-5; weak D call: TRBD1 (5 bases). This CDR3 comprises 14 residues. With 3 bases removed from V and 5 bases from J, the gap between germline ends came to 14 bases. Germline-derived CDR1 and CDR2 are SGDLS and YYNGEE. The CDR3 spells CASSGDRGPETQYF. The CDR3 coding sequence is TGTGCCAGCAGCGGTGATAGGGGCCCGGAGACCCAGTACTTC.

This clone was seen a single time. The V call is TRBV28, the J call TRBJ2-7; no definite D call. The CDR3 loop spans 15 amino acids. Per germline, CDR1 MDHEN and CDR2 SYDVKM. V shed 3 bases and J shed 4 bases, with 16 bases lying between them. The CDR3: CASSFGVSPTYEQYF. In DNA, the CDR3 is TGTGCCAGCAGTTTTGGGGTCAGCCCTACTTACGAGCAGTACTTC.

V is TRBV5-6 and J is TRBJ2-4, with D perhaps matching TRBD1 or TRBD2 (6 bases each). The germline V and J ends were trimmed by 0 bases and 0 bases, with 13 bases remaining between them. CDR3 length equals 17 residues. CDR1 is SGHDT and CDR2 is YYEEEE in the germline V gene. The CDR3 sequence is CASSLGPGGLAKNIQYF. CDR3 in DNA: TGTGCCAGCAGCTTGGGCCCTGGGGGGCTAGCCAAAAACATTCAGTACTTC.

This chain joins TRBV19 and TRBJ2-1; D gene uncertain. V lost 3 bases to trimming and J lost 5 bases, with 8 bases between them. The CDR3 runs 13 residues. The germline V gene encodes CDR1 LNHDA and CDR2 SQIVND (reference sequence). CDR3 amino acids: CASSINSNNEQFF. The CDR3 DNA is TGTGCCAGTAGTATTAATTCGAACAATGAGCAGTTCTTC.

This chain connects TRBV5-4 to TRBJ1-2; 7 nucleotides match TRBD1. This CDR3 has 15 residues. Germline CDR1 is SGHNT and CDR2 is YYREEE (reference sequence). Trimming cost V 4 bases and J 2 bases; bases outside gene matches: 8. CDR3 DNA sequence: TGTGCCAGCAGCCTTCGGACAGGTTACAACTATGGCTACACCTTC. It translates to CASSLRTGYNYGYTF. The full variable domain, in which reference TRBV5-4 and TRBJ1-2 provide the parts outside the CDR3, is ETGVTQSPTHLIKTRGQQVTLRCSSQSGHNTVSWYQQALGQGPQFIFQYYREEENGRGNFPPRFSGLQFPNYSSELNVNALELDDSALYLCASSLRTGYNYGYTFGSGTRLTVV.

The chain combines TRBV28 with TRBJ2-3; tentative D call: TRBD1 (5 bases). The CDR3 spans 15 residues. Trimming removed 3 bases from V and 3 bases from J, with 13 bases in between. Looked up from germline, CDR1 is MDHEN and CDR2 is SYDVKM. CDR3 coding DNA: TGTGCCAGCAGTTTTCGGCAGGGTCTGACAGATACGCAGTATTTT. Its protein is CASSFRQGLTDTQYF.

Turning to this clone: This CDR3 is also generated by other DNA sequences in the sample. The chain recombines TRBV9 with TRBJ2-7; TRBD2 is a possible D gene (5 bases). This CDR3 is built from 12 residues. CDR1 is SGDLS and CDR2 is YYNGEE in the germline V gene. Trimming took off 3 bases at V and 1 base at J, with 5 bases between the two ends. CDR3 loop: CASSGRSYEQYF. CDR3 bases: TGTGCCAGCAGCGGGAGGTCCTACGAGCAGTACTTC.

The chain has TRBV19 and TRBJ1-5; D unclear. V was pared by 1 base and J by 6 bases, with 10 bases between. This CDR3 is 14 amino acids long. Germline CDR1 is LNHDA and CDR2 is SQIVND (reference sequence). In nucleotides, the CDR3 is TGTGCCAGTAGTATAGGGACCGGCGCTCAGCCCCAGCATTTT. Protein: CASSIGTGAQPQHF.

The V gene is TRBV18, the J gene TRBJ1-2; 11 bases map to TRBD1. Per germline, CDR1 KGHSH and CDR2 LQKENI. This CDR3 is built from 16 residues. V was clipped by 0 bases and J by 4 bases; unmatched bases: 4. The CDR3 bases are TGTGCCAGCTCACCACCGGACGGACAGGGGGCCTATGGCTACACCTTC. It is translated as CASSPPDGQGAYGYTF.

The chain recombines TRBV6-5 with TRBJ2-4; possibly TRBD1 for D (6 bases). Germline values: CDR1 MNHEY, CDR2 SVGAGI. There are 15 residues in the CDR3. V gave up 6 bases and J gave up 1 base, with 13 bases separating them. CDR3 sequence (DNA): TGTGCCAGCAGCCGATACACAGGGGCCAAAAACATTCAGTACTTC. Its protein product is CASSRYTGAKNIQYF.

The V and J genes are TRBV19 and TRBJ2-1; the match to TRBD1 covers 7 bases. The CDR3 is 17 amino acids. Germline loops: CDR1 LNHDA, CDR2 SQIVND (reference sequence). The V segment lost 2 bases and the J segment 5 bases; nucleotides outside the gene matches: 12. In nucleotides, the CDR3 is TGTGCCAGTAGTATAATAGGGTTAGACAGGGTCCACAATGAGCAGTTCTTC. Its protein product is CASSIIGLDRVHNEQFF.

The rearrangement uses TRBV27 and TRBJ2-3; no firm D call. The CDR3 sequence is 12 residues long. V was pared by 6 bases and J by 6 bases, with 10 bases between. Germline V lookup: CDR1 MNHEY, CDR2 SMNVEV (reference sequence). The CDR3 sequence: CASRIGYDTQYF. The CDR3 bases are TGTGCCAGCAGGATAGGTTACGATACGCAGTATTTT.

V is TRBV25-1 and J is TRBJ2-1; D is ambiguous. From germline, CDR1 is MGHDK and CDR2 SYGVNS. Trimming took off 1 base at V and 6 bases at J, with 4 bases between the two ends. The CDR3 runs to 12 residues. CDR3 coding DNA: TGTGCCAGCAGTGAATCCCTCAATGAGCAGTTCTTC. Amino acids: CASSESLNEQFF.

As DNA, the CDR3 is TGTGCCGCCCGGGACAACTCCTACGAGCAGTACTTC. Translated: CAARDNSYEQYF. The J gene is TRBJ2-7, the V gene TRBV5-8, with D perhaps matching TRBD1 (6 bases). With 10 bases removed from V and 0 bases from J, the gap between germline ends came to 11 bases. Germline CDR1 SGHTS, CDR2 YDEGEE. The CDR3 contains 12 residues.

A remark on this clone: Within the sample, other DNA sequences also encode this same CDR3. The J gene is TRBJ2-7, the V gene TRBV5-6, with 8 positions matching TRBD2. CDR1 and CDR2 from the germline V gene are SGHDT and YYEEEE. Trimming at V came to 4 bases and at J to 1 base, leaving 7 bases not matched to a gene. This CDR3 region has 15 residues. The CDR3 loop reads CASSGSGSLSYEQYF. In DNA, the CDR3 is TGTGCCAGCAGCGGGAGCGGGAGCCTATCCTACGAGCAGTACTTC.

J is TRBJ1-1 and V is TRBV27; a possible D gene is TRBD1 (6 bases). The CDR3 length is 14 residues. V lost 8 bases to trimming and J lost 3 bases, with 16 bases between them. Germline values: CDR1 MNHEY, CDR2 SMNVEV (reference sequence). CDR3 sequence (DNA): TGTGCCAGCCGGACGTTGGGGGCCTACACTGAAGCTTTCTTT. It encodes CASRTLGAYTEAFF.

A single count supports this clone. The V gene is TRBV19, the J gene TRBJ2-6, with 7 bases matching TRBD2. The V and J ends lost 6 bases and 0 bases, in that order; junction bases with no gene match: 11. CDR3 size: 18 residues. From germline, CDR1 is LNHDA and CDR2 SQIVND (reference sequence). CDR3 amino acids: CASRMIAGSNSGANVLTF. The DNA of the CDR3 is TGTGCCAGTAGAATGATAGCGGGTTCAAACTCTGGGGCCAACGTCCTGACTTTC.

The V and J genes are TRBV15 and TRBJ1-2; tentative D call: TRBD1 (6 bases). V was cut by 2 bases and J by 4 bases, with 11 bases left in between. Germline assignment: CDR1 LNHNV and CDR2 YYDKDF (reference sequence). The CDR3 has 14 residues. The CDR3 region is CATSRKDSFYGYTF. CDR3 coding DNA: TGTGCCACCAGCAGAAAGGACAGCTTCTATGGCTACACCTTC.

V gene TRBV5-8 combines with J gene TRBJ1-4; D gene ambiguous. The CDR3 length is 14 residues. Germline CDR1 reads SGHTS; CDR2 reads YDEGEE. V was clipped by 0 bases and J by 8 bases, with 11 bases between them. DNA of the CDR3: TGTGCCAGCAGCTTGGCCTCTCGGACCGAAAAACTGTTTTTT. This sequence encodes CASSLASRTEKLFF. Combining the CDR3 with reference TRBV5-8 and TRBJ1-4 gives the whole variable domain EAGVTQSPTHLIKTRGQQATLRCSPISGHTSVYWYQQALGLGLQFLLWYDEGEERNRGNFPPRFSGRQFPNYSSELNVNALELEDSALYLCASSLASRTEKLFFGSGTQLSVL.

The rearrangement links TRBV5-1 to TRBJ2-3; D ambiguous. Trimming removed 0 bases from V and 2 bases from J, with 10 bases in between. Germline V CDR1 and CDR2: SGHRS, YFSETQ. This CDR3 spans 15 amino acids. CDR3 DNA: TGCGCCAGCAGCTTGGACCAAGAGTCCACAGATACGCAGTATTTT. The encoded protein is CASSLDQESTDTQYF.

CDR3 sequence reads: CASSLALGRVAMNTEAFF. The CDR3 DNA is TGTGCCAGCAGCTTGGCCTTAGGGAGGGTGGCCATGAACACTGAAGCTTTCTTT. The chain combines TRBV5-5 with TRBJ1-1; D not certain. V lost 0 bases and J 0 bases, leaving 18 bases between the germline ends. The CDR3 is made up of 18 amino acids. Germline lookup yields CDR1 SGHKS and CDR2 YYEKEE (reference sequence).

The V call is TRBV9, the J call TRBJ2-3; 9 bases line up with TRBD2. This CDR3 contains 19 residues. Germline-derived CDR1 and CDR2 are SGDLS and YYNGEE. V dropped 4 bases and J dropped 2; count of bases not matched to a gene: 17. CDR3 protein: CASSPNSGRTSVSTDTQYF. The DNA of the CDR3 is TGTGCCAGCAGCCCGAATAGCGGGAGAACTTCTGTTTCCACAGATACGCAGTATTTT. The full variable domain, its missing parts supplied by reference TRBV9 and TRBJ2-3, is DSGVTQTPKHLITATGQRVTLRCSPRSGDLSVYWYQQSLDQGLQFLIQYYNGEERAKGNILERFSAQQFPDLHSELNLSSLELGDSALYFCASSPNSGRTSVSTDTQYFGPGTRLTVL.